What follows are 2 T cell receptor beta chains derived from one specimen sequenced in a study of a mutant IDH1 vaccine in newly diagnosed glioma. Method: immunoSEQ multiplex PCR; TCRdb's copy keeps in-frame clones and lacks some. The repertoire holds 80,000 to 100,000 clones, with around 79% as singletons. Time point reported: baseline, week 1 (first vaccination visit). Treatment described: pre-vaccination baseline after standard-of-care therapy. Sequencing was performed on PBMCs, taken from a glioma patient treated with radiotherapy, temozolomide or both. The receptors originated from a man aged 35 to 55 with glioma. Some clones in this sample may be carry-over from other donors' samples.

The DNA for the CDR3 is TGTGCCAGCAGCCAACTCGGCTATGATAATTCACCCCTCCACTTT. It translates to CASSQLGYDNSPLHF. The V gene is TRBV6-5, the J gene TRBJ1-6; D unresolved. Germline V gene data show CDR1 as MNHEY and CDR2 as SVGAGI. With 6 bases removed from V and 5 bases from J, the gap between germline ends came to 14 bases. This CDR3 spans 15 amino acids.

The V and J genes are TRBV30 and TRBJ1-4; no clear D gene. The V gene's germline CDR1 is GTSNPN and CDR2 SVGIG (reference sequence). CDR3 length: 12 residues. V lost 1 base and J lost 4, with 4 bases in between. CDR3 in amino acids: CAWSALNEKLFF. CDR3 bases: TGTGCCTGGAGTGCTCTTAATGAAAAACTGTTTTTT.